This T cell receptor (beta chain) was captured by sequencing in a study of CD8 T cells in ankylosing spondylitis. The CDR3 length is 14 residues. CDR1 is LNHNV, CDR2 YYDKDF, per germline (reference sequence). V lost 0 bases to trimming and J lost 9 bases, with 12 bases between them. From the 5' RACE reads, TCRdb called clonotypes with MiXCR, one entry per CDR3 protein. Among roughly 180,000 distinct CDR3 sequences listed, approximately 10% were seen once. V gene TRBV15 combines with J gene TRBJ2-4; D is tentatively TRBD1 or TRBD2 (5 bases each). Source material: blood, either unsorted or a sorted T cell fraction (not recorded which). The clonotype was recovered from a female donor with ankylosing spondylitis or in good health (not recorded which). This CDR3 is CATSREFDGGIQYF. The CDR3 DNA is TGTGCCACCAGCAGAGAGTTTGATGGGGGCATTCAGTACTTC.